This T cell receptor beta chain was identified during a study of patients and donors after allogeneic stem cell transplantation. V lost 1 base and J lost 0, with 13 bases in between. The CDR3 consists of 17 residues. TCRdb re-analysed the RT-PCR reads in MiXCR, keeping a single row per CDR3 protein. The data show about 960,000 distinct CDR3 sequences, roughly 17% seen once. The sequence was collected from a human donor who was either an allogeneic HSCT recipient or a stem cell or donor lymphocyte infusion donor (not recorded which). It is not recorded whose cells these are; they may come from a transplant donor. The specimen was blood, either unsorted or a sorted T cell fraction (not recorded which). The chain uses TRBV12-3 or TRBV12-4 and TRBJ1-5; TRBD1 might be the D (6 bases). The CDR3 DNA reads TGTGCCAGCAGTTTAGTGGCAGGGGATTATAGCAATCAGCCCCAGCATTTT. This encodes CASSLVAGDYSNQPQHF.